The clone carrying this T cell receptor beta chain occurred a few times. This CDR3 is built from 15 residues. V lost 7 bases to trimming and J lost 1 base; unmatched junction nucleotides: 5. CDR1 is MNHEY, CDR2 SVGEGT, per germline. This sample is drawn from a study of identical twins. TCRdb re-derived calls from the 5' RACE reads in MiXCR, one entry per CDR3 protein. Here the sample spans some 500,000 distinct CDR3 sequences, roughly 21% being singletons. These data also formed part of another study, on T cells expressing NK-cell markers. That paper states: It is unclear if expanded NKG2C-expressing clones target HCMV antigens.

The chain combines TRBV6-2 or TRBV6-3 with TRBJ2-3, with TRBD2 identical over 10 bases. The sequencing input was CD4+ T cells sorted from blood. This sequence originates from a young woman in good health. The CDR3 DNA reads TGTGCCAGCAAAGCCGGGACTAGCGGCACAGATACGCAGTATTTT. This encodes CASKAGTSGTDTQYF.